This T cell receptor (beta chain) emerged from a study of cytomegalovirus exposure and HLA in healthy donors. On the study more broadly: As released early, the data held roughly 85 million unique TCRs from HLA-typed donors.

PCR employed 60 Vbeta and 13 Jbeta primers. Clones were sequenced by immunoSEQ multiplex PCR, and TCRdb holds only the in-frame ones, with some missing. This table holds roughly 180,000 clones, 80% to 90% found once. V was pared by 2 bases and J by 14 bases, with 11 bases of the junction left unmatched. CDR3 length equals 14 residues. Germline assignment: CDR1 MNHEY and CDR2 SVGAGI. Comments on this clone: Its antigen is undetermined.

Findings of the study overall: It was reportedly the case that the classifier diagnosed cytomegalovirus status with high specificity and sensitivity. Previous analysis showed most TCR beta V segments were productive about 87% or about 30% of the time.

This rearrangement joins TRBV6-5 to TRBJ2-3, with TRBD2 matching over 9 bases. The clonotype comes from a girl between 2 and 10 years old in good health and CMV-seropositive. The sample was PBMCs. The CDR3 sequence is CASSYSGREGLTYF. CDR3 in DNA: TGTGCCAGCAGTTACAGCGGGCGGGAGGGCCTTACGTATTTT.